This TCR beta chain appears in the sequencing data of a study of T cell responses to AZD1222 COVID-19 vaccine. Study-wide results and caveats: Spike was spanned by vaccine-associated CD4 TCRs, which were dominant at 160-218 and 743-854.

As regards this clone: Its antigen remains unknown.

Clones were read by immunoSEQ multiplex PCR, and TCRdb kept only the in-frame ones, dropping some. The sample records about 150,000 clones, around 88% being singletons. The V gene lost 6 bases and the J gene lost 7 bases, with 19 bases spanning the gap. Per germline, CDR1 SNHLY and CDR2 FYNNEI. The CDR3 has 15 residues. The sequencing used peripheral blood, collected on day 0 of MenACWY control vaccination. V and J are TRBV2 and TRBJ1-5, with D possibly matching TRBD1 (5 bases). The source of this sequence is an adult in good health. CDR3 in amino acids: CASRGNTDIGQPQHF. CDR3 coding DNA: TGTGCCAGCAGGGGAAATACGGACATCGGACAGCCCCAGCATTTT.